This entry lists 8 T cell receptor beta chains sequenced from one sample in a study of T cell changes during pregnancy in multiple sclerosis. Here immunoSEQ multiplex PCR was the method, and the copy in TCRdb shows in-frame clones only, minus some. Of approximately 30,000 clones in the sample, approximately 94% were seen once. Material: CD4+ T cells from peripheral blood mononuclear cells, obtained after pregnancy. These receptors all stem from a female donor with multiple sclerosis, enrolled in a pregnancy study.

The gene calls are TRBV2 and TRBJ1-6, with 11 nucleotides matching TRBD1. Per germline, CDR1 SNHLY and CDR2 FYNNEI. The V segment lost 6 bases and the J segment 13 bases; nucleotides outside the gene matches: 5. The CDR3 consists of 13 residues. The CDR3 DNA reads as TGTGCCAGCAGGGGGACAGGGGGTTCGCCCCTCCACTTT. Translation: CASRGTGGSPLHF.

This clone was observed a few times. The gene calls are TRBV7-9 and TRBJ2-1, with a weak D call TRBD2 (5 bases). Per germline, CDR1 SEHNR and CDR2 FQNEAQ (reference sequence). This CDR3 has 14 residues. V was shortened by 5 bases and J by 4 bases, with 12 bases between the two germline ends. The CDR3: CASSLGTGYNEQFF. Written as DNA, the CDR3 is TGTGCCAGCAGCCTAGGAACGGGATACAATGAGCAGTTCTTC.

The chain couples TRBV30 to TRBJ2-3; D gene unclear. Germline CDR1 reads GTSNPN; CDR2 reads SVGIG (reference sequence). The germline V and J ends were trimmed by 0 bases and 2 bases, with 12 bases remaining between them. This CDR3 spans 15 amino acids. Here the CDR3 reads CAWSVARSFTDTQYF. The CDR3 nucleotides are TGTGCCTGGAGTGTAGCTCGCTCTTTCACAGATACGCAGTATTTT.

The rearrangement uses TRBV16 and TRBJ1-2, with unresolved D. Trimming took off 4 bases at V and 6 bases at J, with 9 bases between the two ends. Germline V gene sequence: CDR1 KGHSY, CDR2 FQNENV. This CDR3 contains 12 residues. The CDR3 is CASSPTRNGYTF. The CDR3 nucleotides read TGTGCCAGCAGCCCGACACGGAATGGCTACACCTTC. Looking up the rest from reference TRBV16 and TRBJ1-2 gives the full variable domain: GEEVAQTPKHLVRGEGQKAKLYCAPIKGHSYVFWYQQVLKNEFKFLISFQNENVFDETGMPKERFSAKCLPNSPCSLEIQATKLEDSAVYFCASSPTRNGYTFGSGTRLTVV.

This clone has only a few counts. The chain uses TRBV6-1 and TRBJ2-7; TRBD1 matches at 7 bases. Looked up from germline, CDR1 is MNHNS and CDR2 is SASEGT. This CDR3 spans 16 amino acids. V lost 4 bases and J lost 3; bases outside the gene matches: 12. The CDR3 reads CASSGLYPGQNYEQYF. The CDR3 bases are TGTGCCAGCAGTGGCCTTTACCCGGGACAGAACTACGAGCAGTACTTC.

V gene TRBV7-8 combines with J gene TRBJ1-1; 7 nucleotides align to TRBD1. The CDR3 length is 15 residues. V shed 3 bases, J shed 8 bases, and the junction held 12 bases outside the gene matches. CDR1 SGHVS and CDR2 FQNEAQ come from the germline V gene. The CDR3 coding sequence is TGTGCCAGCAGCTTCCAGGACTTGGACAGGTCGGAAGCTTTCTTT. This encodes CASSFQDLDRSEAFF. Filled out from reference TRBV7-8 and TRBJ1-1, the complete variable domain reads GAGVSQSPRYKVAKRGQDVALRCDPISGHVSLFWYQQALGQGPEFLTYFQNEAQLDKSGLPSDRFFAERPEGSVSTLKIQRTQQEDSAVYLCASSFQDLDRSEAFFGQGTRLTVV.

This CDR3 is CASSLYGQGGTGELFF. DNA for the CDR3: TGTGCCAGCAGTTTGTATGGACAGGGAGGGACCGGGGAGCTGTTTTTT. The V gene is TRBV27, the J gene TRBJ2-2; maybe TRBD1 (8 bases). The CDR3 loop spans 16 amino acids. CDR1 and CDR2 from the germline V gene are MNHEY and SMNVEV (reference sequence). V lost 3 bases to trimming and J lost 5 bases, with 16 bases between them.

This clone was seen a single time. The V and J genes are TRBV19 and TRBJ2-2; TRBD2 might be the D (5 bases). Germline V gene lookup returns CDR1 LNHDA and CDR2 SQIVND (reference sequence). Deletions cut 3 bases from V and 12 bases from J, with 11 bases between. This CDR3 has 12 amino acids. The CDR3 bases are TGTGCCAGTAGTATTCGGCCGGGGAAGCTGTTTTTT. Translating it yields CASSIRPGKLFF.